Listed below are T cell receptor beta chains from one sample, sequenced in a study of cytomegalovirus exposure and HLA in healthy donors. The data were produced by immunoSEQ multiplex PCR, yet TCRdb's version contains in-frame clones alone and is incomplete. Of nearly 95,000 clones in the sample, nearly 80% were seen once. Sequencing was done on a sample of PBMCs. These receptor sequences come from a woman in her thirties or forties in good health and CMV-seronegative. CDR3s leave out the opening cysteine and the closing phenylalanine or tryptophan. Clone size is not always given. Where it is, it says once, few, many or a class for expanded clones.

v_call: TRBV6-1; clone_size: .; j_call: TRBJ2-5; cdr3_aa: ASSELGLAAETQY
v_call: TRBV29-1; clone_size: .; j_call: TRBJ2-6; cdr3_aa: SVARGSGANVLT
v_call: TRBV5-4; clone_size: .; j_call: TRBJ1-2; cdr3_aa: ASSLFRGANYGYT
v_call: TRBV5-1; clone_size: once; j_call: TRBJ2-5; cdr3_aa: ASSLGVAGVQETQY
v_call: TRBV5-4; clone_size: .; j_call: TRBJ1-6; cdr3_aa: ASSLGGQGPSPLH
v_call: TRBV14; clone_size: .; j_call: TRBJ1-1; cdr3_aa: ASSRGSNTEAF
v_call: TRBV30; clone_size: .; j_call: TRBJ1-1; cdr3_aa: AWSVHRGEAF
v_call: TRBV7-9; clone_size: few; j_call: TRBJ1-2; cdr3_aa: ASSRTGYGYT
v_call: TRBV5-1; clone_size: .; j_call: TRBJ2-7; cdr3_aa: ASSYRGVDEQY
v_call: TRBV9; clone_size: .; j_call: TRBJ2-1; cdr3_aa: ASSASGDSYNEQF
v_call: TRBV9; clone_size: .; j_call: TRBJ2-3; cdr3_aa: ASSLEGARADTQY
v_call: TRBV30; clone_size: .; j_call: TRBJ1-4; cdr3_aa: AWRTGTATNEKLF
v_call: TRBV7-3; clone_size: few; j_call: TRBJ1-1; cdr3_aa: ASSLIRGRNTEAF
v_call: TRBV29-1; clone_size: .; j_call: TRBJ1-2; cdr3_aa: SVRENGYT
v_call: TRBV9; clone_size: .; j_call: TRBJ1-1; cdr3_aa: ASSATMTENTEAF
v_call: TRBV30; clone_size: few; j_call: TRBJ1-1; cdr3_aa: AWSPGGNTEAF
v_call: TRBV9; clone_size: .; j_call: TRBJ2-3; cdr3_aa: ASSPGLAGGPSTDTQY
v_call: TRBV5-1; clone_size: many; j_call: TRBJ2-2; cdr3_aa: ATTTGDPNTGELF
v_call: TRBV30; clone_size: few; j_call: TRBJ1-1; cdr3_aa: AWRVKGVVTEAF
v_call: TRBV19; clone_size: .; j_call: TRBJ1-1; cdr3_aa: ASSIGNKGMNTEAF
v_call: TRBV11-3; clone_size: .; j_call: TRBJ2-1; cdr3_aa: ASSLGTGDNEQF
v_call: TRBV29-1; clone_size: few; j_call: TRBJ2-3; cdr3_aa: SVAKAGGHTDTQY
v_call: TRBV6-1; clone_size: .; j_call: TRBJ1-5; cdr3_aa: ASRNAYYSNQPQH
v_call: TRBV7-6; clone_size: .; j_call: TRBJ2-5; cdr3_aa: ASSLAIWTSGGTYQETQY
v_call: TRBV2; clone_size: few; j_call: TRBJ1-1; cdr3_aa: ASRMYGQTEAF
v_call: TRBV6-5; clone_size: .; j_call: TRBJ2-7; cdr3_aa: ASNGALSYEQY
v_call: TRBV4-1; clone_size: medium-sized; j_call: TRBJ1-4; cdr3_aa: ASSQGQDEKLF
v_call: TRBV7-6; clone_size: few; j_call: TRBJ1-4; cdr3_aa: ASSSASLTGNNEKLF
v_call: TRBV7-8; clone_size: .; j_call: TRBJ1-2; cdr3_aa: ASSNTGYGYT
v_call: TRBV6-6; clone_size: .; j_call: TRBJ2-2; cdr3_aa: ASSYRLAGGPGELF
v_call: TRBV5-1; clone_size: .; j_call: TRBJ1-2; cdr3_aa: ASSLAAPGDGYT
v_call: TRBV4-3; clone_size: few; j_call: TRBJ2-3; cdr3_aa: ASSQDRGGADTQY
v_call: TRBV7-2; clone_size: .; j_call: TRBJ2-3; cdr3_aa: ASSLTSTSLDTQY
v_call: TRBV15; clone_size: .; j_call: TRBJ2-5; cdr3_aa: ATSRDQGKRETQY
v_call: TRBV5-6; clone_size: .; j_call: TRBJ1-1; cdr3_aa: ASSYTGGAGAF
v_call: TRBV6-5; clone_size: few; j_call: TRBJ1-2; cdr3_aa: ASSYPDRSYVY
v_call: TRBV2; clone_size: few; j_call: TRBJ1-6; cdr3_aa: ASRAGLSNSPLH
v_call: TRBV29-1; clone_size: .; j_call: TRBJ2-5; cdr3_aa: SVEAGQETQY
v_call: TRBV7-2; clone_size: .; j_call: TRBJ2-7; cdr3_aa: ASRGGTGGEQY
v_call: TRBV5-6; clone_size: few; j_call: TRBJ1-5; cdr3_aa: ASSTKGLNQPQH
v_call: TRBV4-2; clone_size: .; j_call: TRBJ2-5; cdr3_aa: ASSGKGAGETQY
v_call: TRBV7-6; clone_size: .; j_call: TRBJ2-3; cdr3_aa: ASSLGLAISTDTQY
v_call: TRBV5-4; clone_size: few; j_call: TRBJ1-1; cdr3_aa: ASSQAVDTEAF
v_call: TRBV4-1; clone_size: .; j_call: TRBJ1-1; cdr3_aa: ASSTRDSMNTEAF
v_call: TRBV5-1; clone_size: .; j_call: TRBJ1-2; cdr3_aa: ASSLGQPRQGYT
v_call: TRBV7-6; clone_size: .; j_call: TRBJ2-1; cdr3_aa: ASSPVAGGSYNEQF
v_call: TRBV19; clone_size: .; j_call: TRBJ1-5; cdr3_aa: ASNAGLYQPQH
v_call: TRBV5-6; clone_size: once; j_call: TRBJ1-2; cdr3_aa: ASSGRRISNYGYT
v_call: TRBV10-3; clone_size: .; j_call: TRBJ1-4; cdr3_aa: AISGSQGSEKLF
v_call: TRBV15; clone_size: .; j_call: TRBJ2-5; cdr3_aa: ATSLRGVQETQY
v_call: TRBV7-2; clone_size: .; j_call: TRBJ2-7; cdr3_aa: ASSPERGSSYEQY
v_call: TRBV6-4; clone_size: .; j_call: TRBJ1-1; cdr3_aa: ASMDSEAF
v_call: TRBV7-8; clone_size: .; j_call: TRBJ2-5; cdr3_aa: ASSLETSGGQGIETQY
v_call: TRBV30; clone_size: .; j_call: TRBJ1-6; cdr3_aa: AWSQRGGVLSYSPLN
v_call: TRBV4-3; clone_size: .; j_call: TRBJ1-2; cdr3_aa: ASSQAPTGLNYGYT
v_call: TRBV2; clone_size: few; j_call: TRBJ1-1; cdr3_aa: ASSGQMNTEAF